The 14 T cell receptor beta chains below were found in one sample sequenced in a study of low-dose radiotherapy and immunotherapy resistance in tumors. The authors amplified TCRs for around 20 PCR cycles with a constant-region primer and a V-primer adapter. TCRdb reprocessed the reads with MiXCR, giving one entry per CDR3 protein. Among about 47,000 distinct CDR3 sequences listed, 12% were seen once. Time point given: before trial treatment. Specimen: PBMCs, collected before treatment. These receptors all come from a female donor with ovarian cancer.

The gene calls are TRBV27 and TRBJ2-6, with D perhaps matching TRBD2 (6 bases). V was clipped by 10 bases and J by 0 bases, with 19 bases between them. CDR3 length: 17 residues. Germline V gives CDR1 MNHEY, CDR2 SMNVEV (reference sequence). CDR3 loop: CATPGWTGGSGANVLTF. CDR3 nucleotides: TGTGCCACCCCCGGGTGGACCGGGGGCTCTGGGGCCAACGTCCTGACTTTC.

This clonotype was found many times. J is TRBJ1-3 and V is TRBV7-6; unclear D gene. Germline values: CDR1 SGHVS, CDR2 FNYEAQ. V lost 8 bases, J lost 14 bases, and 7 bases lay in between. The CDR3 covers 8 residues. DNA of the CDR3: TGTGCCAGCCCCCTTCTATATTTT. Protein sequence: CASPLLYF.

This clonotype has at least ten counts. As DNA, the CDR3 is TGTGCCAGCAGCCAAGCTGCGGGCAGAGGCAATGAGCAGTTCTTC. This translates into CASSQAAGRGNEQFF. The chain recombines TRBV3-1 with TRBJ2-1, with a weak D call TRBD2 (5 bases). This CDR3 has 15 residues. Between the trimmed V and J ends, which lost 1 base and 6 bases, there was a span of 13 bases. Looked up from germline, CDR1 is LGHDT and CDR2 is YNNKEL (reference sequence).

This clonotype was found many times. The CDR3 sequence: CAWGEVGANVLTF. CDR3 DNA sequence: TGTGCCTGGGGGGAGGTTGGGGCCAACGTCCTGACTTTC. The chain combines TRBV30 with TRBJ2-6; weak D call: TRBD2 (6 bases). Deletions cut 5 bases from V and 3 bases from J, with 8 bases between. There are 13 residues in the CDR3. Germline V lookup: CDR1 GTSNPN, CDR2 SVGIG (reference sequence).

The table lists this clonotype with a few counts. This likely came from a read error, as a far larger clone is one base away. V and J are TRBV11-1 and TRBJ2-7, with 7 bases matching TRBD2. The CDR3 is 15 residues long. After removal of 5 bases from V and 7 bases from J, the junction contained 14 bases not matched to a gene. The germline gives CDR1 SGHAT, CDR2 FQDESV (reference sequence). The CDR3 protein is CASSLSGTYHNEQYF. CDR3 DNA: TGTGCCAGCAGCCTCAGCGGGACGTATCACAATGAGCAGTACTTC.

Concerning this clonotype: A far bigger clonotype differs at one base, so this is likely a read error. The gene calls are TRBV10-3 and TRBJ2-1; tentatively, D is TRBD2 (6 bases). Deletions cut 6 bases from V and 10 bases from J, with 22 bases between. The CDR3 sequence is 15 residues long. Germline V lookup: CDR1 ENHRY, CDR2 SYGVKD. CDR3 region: CAISARGSLTYEQFF. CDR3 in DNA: TGTGCCATCAGCGCTCGGGGGTCCCTAACCTACGAGCAGTTCTTC.

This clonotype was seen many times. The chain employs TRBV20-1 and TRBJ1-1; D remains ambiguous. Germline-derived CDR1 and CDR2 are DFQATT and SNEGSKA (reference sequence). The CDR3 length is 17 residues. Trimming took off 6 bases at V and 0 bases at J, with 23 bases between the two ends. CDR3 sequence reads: CSAHYRSGKVMNTEAFF. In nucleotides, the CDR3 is TGCAGTGCCCACTATAGGTCGGGAAAGGTTATGAACACTGAAGCTTTCTTT.

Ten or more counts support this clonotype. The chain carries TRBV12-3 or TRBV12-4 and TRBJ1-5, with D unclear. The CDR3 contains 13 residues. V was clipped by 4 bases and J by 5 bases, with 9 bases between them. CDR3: CASSSSGYQPQHF. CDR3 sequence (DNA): TGTGCCAGCAGTTCCTCCGGATATCAGCCCCAGCATTTT.

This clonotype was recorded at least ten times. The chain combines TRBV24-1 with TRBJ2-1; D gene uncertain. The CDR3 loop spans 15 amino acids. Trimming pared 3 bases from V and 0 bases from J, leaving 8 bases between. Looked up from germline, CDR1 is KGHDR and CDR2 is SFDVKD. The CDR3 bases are TGTGCCACCAGTGATAGCTTCAGCTCCTACAATGAGCAGTTCTTC. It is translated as CATSDSFSSYNEQFF.

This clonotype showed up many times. The CDR3 bases are TGCGCCAGCAGCCAAGATCTCGGTGAGCAGTACTTC. Protein: CASSQDLGEQYF. The chain employs TRBV4-1 and TRBJ2-7; unclear D gene. The CDR3 has 12 residues. In germline, CDR1 is MGHRA, CDR2 YSYEKL. The V end was cut by 0 bases, the J end by 7 bases, with 7 bases between.

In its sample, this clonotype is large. This CDR3 reads CASSELVLQYMGYTF. The CDR3 DNA reads as TGTGCCAGCAGTGAATTAGTGCTACAGTACATGGGCTACACCTTC. The V gene is TRBV2, the J gene TRBJ1-2; D uncertain. The CDR3 length is 15 residues. V lost 2 bases, J lost 8 bases, and 18 bases lay in between. Germline CDR1 is SNHLY and CDR2 is FYNNEI.

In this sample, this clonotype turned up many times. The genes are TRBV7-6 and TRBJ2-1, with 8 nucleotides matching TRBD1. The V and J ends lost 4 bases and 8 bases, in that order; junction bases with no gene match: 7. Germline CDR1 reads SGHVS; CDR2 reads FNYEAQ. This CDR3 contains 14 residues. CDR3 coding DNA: TGTGCCAGCAGCTCATGGACAGGGCGGGATGAGCAGTTCTTC. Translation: CASSSWTGRDEQFF. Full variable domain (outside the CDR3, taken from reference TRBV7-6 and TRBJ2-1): GAGVSQSPRYKVTKRGQDVALRCDPISGHVSLYWYRQALGQGPEFLTYFNYEAQQDKSGLPNDRFSAERPEGSISTLTIQRTEQRDSAMYRCASSSWTGRDEQFFGPGTRLTVL.

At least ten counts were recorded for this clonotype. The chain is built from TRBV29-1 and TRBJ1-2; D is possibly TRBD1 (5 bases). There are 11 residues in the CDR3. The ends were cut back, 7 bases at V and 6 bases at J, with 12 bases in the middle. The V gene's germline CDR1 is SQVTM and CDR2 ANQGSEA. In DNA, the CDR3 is TGCAGCGGGGACCTAGGGGATGGCTACACCTTC. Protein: CSGDLGDGYTF.

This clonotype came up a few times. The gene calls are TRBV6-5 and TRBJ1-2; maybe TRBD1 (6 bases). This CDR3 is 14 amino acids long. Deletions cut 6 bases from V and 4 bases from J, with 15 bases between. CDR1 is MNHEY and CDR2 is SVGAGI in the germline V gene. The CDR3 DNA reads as TGTGCCAGCAGACCTCAGGGGAGGGTCTATGGCTACACCTTC. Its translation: CASRPQGRVYGYTF.